What follows is one T cell receptor (beta chain) and its context. Its antigen is unidentified. This sample is drawn from a study of graft-versus-host responses after intestinal transplantation. V was pared by 0 bases and J by 0 bases, with 9 bases between. The CDR3 covers 15 residues. Per germline, CDR1 MNHEY and CDR2 SMNVEV (reference sequence). Profiled with immunoSEQ multiplex PCR; TCRdb holds only in-frame clones, not every one. The table lists about 130,000 clones, 92% of them singletons, with roughly 0.19% in the top ten. The receptor comes from a human donor who received an intestinal transplant. This chain joins TRBV27 and TRBJ2-7; D uncertain. Here the sequenced sample was unstimulated CD4+ T cells sorted from spleen or lymph node cells, taken before intestinal transplant. CDR3 DNA: TGTGCCAGCAGTTTATCGTCCCCTAGCTCCTACGAGCAGTACTTC. This codes for CASSLSSPSSYEQYF.